This entry lists 21 T cell receptor beta chains sequenced from one sample in a study of blood T cell repertoires in COVID-19. Using immunoSEQ multiplex PCR, the repertoire was profiled, and TCRdb retains in-frame clones only, with some absent. Of 140,000 to 150,000 clones listed, about 90% are singletons. The sample comprised PBMCs or T cells enriched from blood (not recorded which). The receptors stem from a man aged 55 to 70 who had recovered from COVID-19.

V and J are TRBV19 and TRBJ1-1; 7 bases line up with TRBD1. Losses at the gene ends were 3 bases for V and 2 bases for J; bases not matched to a gene: 6. Germline CDR1 is LNHDA and CDR2 is SQIVND (reference sequence). This CDR3 spans 15 amino acids. CDR3 bases: TGTGCCAGTAGTATCGCGGGACAGCTAAACACTGAAGCTTTCTTT. This encodes CASSIAGQLNTEAFF.

V usage is TRBV5-8 and J usage is TRBJ1-5; 9 bases map to TRBD1. The CDR3 has 14 amino acids. The J segment lost 11 bases and the V segment lost 3 bases, leaving 9 bases of the junction unmatched. Germline lookup yields CDR1 SGHTS and CDR2 YDEGEE. The CDR3 region has the DNA TGTGCCAGCAGCTCCTACAGGGGGCGAGAAGCCCAGCATTTT. This encodes CASSSYRGREAQHF.

The chain uses TRBV9 and TRBJ2-1; 8 nucleotides align to TRBD1. Germline V gives CDR1 SGDLS, CDR2 YYNGEE. V shed 3 bases and J 6 bases; nucleotides not matched to a gene: 2. The CDR3 loop spans 13 amino acids. CDR3 in amino acids: CASSAGQGNEQFF. DNA for the CDR3: TGTGCCAGCAGCGCAGGACAGGGCAATGAGCAGTTCTTC.

V usage is TRBV5-1 and J usage is TRBJ1-5, with 7 positions matching TRBD1. V lost 1 base, J lost 7 bases, and 8 bases stayed unmatched. The CDR3 is 15 amino acids. Germline loops: CDR1 SGHRS, CDR2 YFSETQ. The chain's CDR3 is CASSLRTGEGQPQHF. Here the CDR3 DNA reads TGCGCCAGCAGCTTGCGTACAGGGGAAGGCCAGCCCCAGCATTTT. Full variable domain (missing parts from reference TRBV5-1 and TRBJ1-5): KAGVTQTPRYLIKTRGQQVTLSCSPISGHRSVSWYQQTPGQGLQFLFEYFSETQRNKGNFPGRFSGRQFSNSRSEMNVSTLELGDSALYLCASSLRTGEGQPQHFGDGTRLSIL.

This clone was seen once. A junction end diverges from the germline sequence, so it may reflect a read error. The CDR3 protein is CASSINPGQLKQNF. CDR3 nucleotides: TGTGCCAGTTCGATTAATCCGGGACAGCTCAAGCAGAACTTC. The chain recombines TRBV2 with TRBJ1-2; 7 bases line up with TRBD1. The CDR3 is 14 residues long. Looked up from germline, CDR1 is SNHLY and CDR2 is FYNNEI.

This clone was seen a single time. J is TRBJ1-2 and V is TRBV20-1, with 7 bases that match TRBD1. V was clipped by 3 bases and J by 6 bases; unmatched bases: 7. The CDR3 is 13 residues long. CDR1 DFQATT and CDR2 SNEGSKA come from the germline V gene (reference sequence). CDR3 protein: CSASSRDRHGYTF. The CDR3 DNA follows: TGCAGTGCTAGTTCAAGGGACAGACATGGCTACACCTTC.

This clone was recorded a few times. This chain uses TRBV3-1 (or the pseudogene TRBV3-2) with TRBJ2-2; no definite D call. The CDR3 has 11 amino acids. V was cut by 5 bases and J by 8 bases, with 6 bases left in between. Germline assignment: CDR1 LGHDT and CDR2 YNNKEL (reference sequence). The CDR3 protein is CASSTRGELFF. Here the CDR3 DNA reads TGTGCCAGCAGCACCCGGGGGGAGCTGTTTTTT.

This chain links TRBV2 with TRBJ1-4; D is uncertain. With 7 bases removed from V and 4 bases from J, the gap between germline ends came to 7 bases. The CDR3 covers 12 residues. Germline CDR1 reads SNHLY; CDR2 reads FYNNEI. The CDR3 reads CASTGDNEKLFF. DNA of the CDR3: TGTGCCAGCACCGGAGATAATGAAAAACTGTTTTTT.

This sequence joins TRBV7-8 and TRBJ1-1; 8 positions match TRBD1. Germline V gene lookup returns CDR1 SGHVS and CDR2 FQNEAQ. CDR3 length: 15 residues. V lost 5 bases and J lost 5; bases outside the gene matches: 10. The CDR3 DNA sequence: TGTGCCAGCAGCCGGGCAGGACAGGGAGAAACTGAAGCTTTCTTT. Its protein is CASSRAGQGETEAFF.

The chain has TRBV14 and TRBJ2-2; D remains ambiguous. Germline values: CDR1 SGHDN, CDR2 FVKESK. CDR3 size: 14 residues. Trimming took 6 bases from V and 0 from J, leaving 8 bases between them. The CDR3 is CASRKQPNTGELFF. The CDR3 bases are TGTGCCAGCAGGAAACAGCCGAACACCGGGGAGCTGTTTTTT.

The genes are TRBV7-6 and TRBJ1-1; 8 nucleotides align to TRBD1. Germline CDR1 is SGHVS and CDR2 is FNYEAQ. V gave up 4 bases and J gave up 3 bases; unmatched junction bases: 7. The CDR3 covers 15 residues. CDR3 region: CASSSDTGGDTEAFF. DNA for the CDR3: TGTGCCAGCAGCTCAGACACAGGGGGGGACACTGAAGCTTTCTTT.

The V gene is TRBV20-1, the J gene TRBJ2-7; TRBD1 matches at 7 bases. Germline V gene sequence: CDR1 DFQATT, CDR2 SNEGSKA (reference sequence). V shed 5 bases, J shed 6 bases, and the junction held 4 bases outside the gene matches. The CDR3 consists of 11 residues. CDR3 nucleotides: TGCAGTGCTCTACAGGGGCTCGAGCAGTACTTC. Translating it yields CSALQGLEQYF.

V is TRBV6-5 and J is TRBJ2-7; TRBD2 matches at 12 bases. Germline lookup yields CDR1 MNHEY and CDR2 SVGAGI. CDR3 length: 13 residues. With 7 bases clipped from V and 4 bases from J, the junction kept 2 bases outside the gene matches. The CDR3 region is CASTTSGSYEQYF. The CDR3 DNA reads as TGTGCCAGCACGACTAGCGGGAGTTACGAGCAGTACTTC.

In its sample, this clone was seen a few times. CDR3 amino acids: CASSLRGTGNTDTQYF. The CDR3 DNA reads TGTGCCAGCAGTCTAAGGGGGACAGGAAACACAGATACGCAGTATTTT. The chain uses TRBV2 and TRBJ2-3; 8 positions match TRBD1. This CDR3 region has 16 residues. V lost 5 bases and J lost 2; bases outside the gene matches: 9. Germline-derived CDR1 and CDR2 are SNHLY and FYNNEI.

This rearrangement joins TRBV10-3 to TRBJ1-4; D ambiguous. Germline lookup yields CDR1 ENHRY and CDR2 SYGVKD. V was pared by 3 bases and J by 13 bases, with 18 bases between. This CDR3 has 14 residues. Here the CDR3 DNA reads TGTGCCATCAGTGACCCCACGACTAAGGTGGGACTGTTTTTT. Protein product: CAISDPTTKVGLFF.

V is TRBV28 and J is TRBJ1-5, with TRBD1 matching over 7 bases. Germline CDR1 MDHEN, CDR2 SYDVKM. The CDR3 length is 15 residues. V dropped 3 bases and J dropped 2; count of bases not matched to a gene: 4. The CDR3 here is CASSLTGFGNQPQHF. The CDR3 region has the DNA TGTGCCAGCAGTTTGACAGGGTTCGGCAATCAGCCCCAGCATTTT. The variable domain in full, completed from reference TRBV28 and TRBJ1-5, reads DVKVTQSSRYLVKRTGEKVFLECVQDMDHENMFWYRQDPGLGLRLIYFSYDVKMKEKGDIPEGYSVSREKKERFSLILESASTNQTSMYLCASSLTGFGNQPQHFGDGTRLSIL.

The chain recombines TRBV6-4 with TRBJ1-1; D is possibly TRBD1 (6 bases). Trimming took off 6 bases at V and 1 base at J, with 9 bases between the two ends. Germline V gene sequence: CDR1 MRHNA, CDR2 SNTAGT. The CDR3 totals 13 residues. The DNA for the CDR3 is TGTGCCAGCAGCGCACAGGGGAACACTGAAGCTTTCTTT. It encodes CASSAQGNTEAFF.

As for this clone: This same CDR3 is encoded by further DNA sequences in the sample. The V and J genes are TRBV7-2 and TRBJ2-7; no definite D call. The CDR3 runs 12 residues. The germline CDR1 and CDR2 sequences are SGHTA and FQGNSA. The germline V and J ends were trimmed by 3 bases and 0 bases, with 3 bases remaining between them. CDR3 nucleotide sequence: TGTGCCAGCAGCTTCTCCTCCTACGAGCAGTACTTC. This sequence encodes CASSFSSYEQYF.

The V call is TRBV2, the J call TRBJ2-2, with TRBD1 as a possible D gene (6 bases). V was shortened by 5 bases and J by 1 base, with 11 bases between the two germline ends. The CDR3 has 15 amino acids. Germline CDR1 reads SNHLY; CDR2 reads FYNNEI. CDR3 nucleotides: TGTGCCAGCAGTACAGGGTATCGGAACACCGGGGAGCTGTTTTTT. It specifies CASSTGYRNTGELFF.

The CDR3 region is CASSLEARGGGYTF. CDR3 bases: TGTGCCAGCAGCTTGGAAGCTAGGGGGGGTGGCTACACCTTC. The J gene is TRBJ1-2, the V gene TRBV5-6; tentative D call: TRBD1 (6 bases). CDR1 SGHDT and CDR2 YYEEEE come from the germline V gene. V was cut by 0 bases and J by 7 bases, with 13 bases left in between. CDR3 length equals 14 residues. Filled out from reference TRBV5-6 and TRBJ1-2, the complete variable domain reads DAGVTQSPTHLIKTRGQQVTLRCSPKSGHDTVSWYQQALGQGPQFIFQYYEEEERQRGNFPDRFSGHQFPNYSSELNVNALLLGDSALYLCASSLEARGGGYTFGSGTRLTVV.

This chain uses TRBV7-2 with TRBJ2-4, with D uncertain. CDR1 is SGHTA, CDR2 FQGNSA, per germline. The ends were cut back, 3 bases at V and 0 bases at J, with 3 bases in the middle. The CDR3 length is 13 residues. The DNA for the CDR3 is TGTGCCAGCAGCTTCCTAGCCAAAAACATTCAGTACTTC. Translation gives CASSFLAKNIQYF. The whole variable domain, filled in from reference TRBV7-2 and TRBJ2-4, reads GAGVSQSPSNKVTEKGKDVELRCDPISGHTALYWYRQSLGQGLEFLIYFQGNSAPDKSGLPSDRFSAERTGGSVSTLTIQRTQQEDSAVYLCASSFLAKNIQYFGAGTRLSVL.